The rows below give T cell receptor beta chains drawn from one sample of a study of CD8 T cells in ankylosing spondylitis. MiXCR, run by TCRdb on the 5' RACE reads, gives a single entry per CDR3 protein. The sample gives roughly 230,000 distinct CDR3 sequences, over 15% of which show up once; approximately 33% is in the top ten. The source material was blood, either unsorted or a sorted T cell fraction (not recorded which). These receptor sequences come from a male donor with ankylosing spondylitis or in good health (not recorded which). CDR3s include the opening cysteine and the closing phenylalanine or tryptophan. D genes are given only for firm matches. For some rows the clone size is stated as once, few or many, or as a class when expanded; others skip it.

clone_size	v_call	d_call	j_call	cdr3_nt	cdr3_aa
NA	TRBV5-6	NA	TRBJ2-7	TGTGCCAGCACCAACTCCTACGAGCAGTACTTC	CASTNSYEQYF
NA	TRBV4-2	NA	TRBJ2-1	TGTGCCAGCAGCCAAGCCGAGAGCTCCTACAATGAGCAGTTCTTC	CASSQAESSYNEQFF
medium-sized	TRBV28	TRBD2	TRBJ2-3	TGTGCCAGCAGTCCGGGACTAGCGGGAGTGAGATGGGAAGATACGCAGTATTTT	CASSPGLAGVRWEDTQYF
NA	TRBV7-4	NA	TRBJ1-5	TGTGCCAGCAGCCCGGCTCCGGGGCAGCCCCAGCATTTT	CASSPAPGQPQHF
NA	TRBV12-3/TRBV12-4	TRBD1	TRBJ2-7	TGTGCCAGCTCCTATCCAGGGGGCGGAGCCCACTCCTACGAGCAGTACTTC	CASSYPGGGAHSYEQYF
few	TRBV5-6	NA	TRBJ1-5	TGTGCCAGCAGCTTGTATCAGGGCAGCAATCAGCCCCAGCATTTT	CASSLYQGSNQPQHF
few	TRBV12-3/TRBV12-4	NA	TRBJ2-1	TGTGCCAGCGTGAGACTAGATCCCTACAATGAGCAGTTCTTC	CASVRLDPYNEQFF
few	TRBV19	NA	TRBJ1-5	TGTGCCAGTACTCCCGGACAGAATAGCAATCAGCCCCAGCATTTT	CASTPGQNSNQPQHF
many	TRBV5-6	NA	TRBJ2-2	TGTGCCAGCAGCTTCCGGGGGCGCGGGGAGCTGTTTTTT	CASSFRGRGELFF
few	TRBV19	NA	TRBJ1-1	TGTGCCACCTCGTGGACGCTGAACACTGAAGCTTTCTTT	CATSWTLNTEAFF
once	TRBV7-2	NA	TRBJ2-7	TGTGCCAGCAGCTTAAATGGGGAAGCCCAGTACTTC	CASSLNGEAQYF
many	TRBV20-1	NA	TRBJ1-5	TGCAGTGCTAGAGGGGAGGGTGATAGCAATCAGCCCCAGCATTTT	CSARGEGDSNQPQHF
few	TRBV28	NA	TRBJ2-7	TGTGCCAGCAGGCCTATTGGGGTAACCTACGAGCAGTACTTC	CASRPIGVTYEQYF
few	TRBV12-3/TRBV12-4	TRBD1	TRBJ2-1	TGTGCCAGCAGCCGGACAGGAGCCTACAATGAGCAGTTCTTC	CASSRTGAYNEQFF